The sequence of this T cell receptor beta chain was determined in a study of T-cell memory formation after mild COVID-19. About the research overall: TCR clusters largely stayed donor specific. General study results and limits: Clones contracting across day 15 to 85 had a balanced CD4/CD8 profile; later expanding clones leaned CD4+. Whether second-wave clones peaking at day 37 were SARS-CoV-2 specific went unconfirmed. Within pre-infection memory, some responding clones were found, suggesting cross-reactive memory joined.

TCRdb processed the 5' RACE reads anew with MiXCR; each CDR3 protein has one entry. The data contain around 140,000 distinct CDR3 sequences, about a fifth of them singletons. The V and J ends lost 5 bases and 9 bases, in that order; junction bases with no gene match: 11. CDR1 SGHTA and CDR2 FQGTGA come from the germline V gene. The CDR3 runs 15 residues. This clonotype was counted ten times or more. Its antigen is not known. What was sequenced was PBMCs or a T cell subset sorted from them (not recorded which). The V gene is TRBV7-3, the J gene TRBJ2-1, with 9 positions matching TRBD2. The clonotype comes from an adult woman who had mild COVID-19 (a few samples of this study predate the infection). Cell type and time point are not known. This CDR3 is CASSRIAGALIEQFF. The DNA for the CDR3 is TGTGCCAGCAGCCGTATAGCGGGAGCCTTGATTGAGCAGTTCTTC.